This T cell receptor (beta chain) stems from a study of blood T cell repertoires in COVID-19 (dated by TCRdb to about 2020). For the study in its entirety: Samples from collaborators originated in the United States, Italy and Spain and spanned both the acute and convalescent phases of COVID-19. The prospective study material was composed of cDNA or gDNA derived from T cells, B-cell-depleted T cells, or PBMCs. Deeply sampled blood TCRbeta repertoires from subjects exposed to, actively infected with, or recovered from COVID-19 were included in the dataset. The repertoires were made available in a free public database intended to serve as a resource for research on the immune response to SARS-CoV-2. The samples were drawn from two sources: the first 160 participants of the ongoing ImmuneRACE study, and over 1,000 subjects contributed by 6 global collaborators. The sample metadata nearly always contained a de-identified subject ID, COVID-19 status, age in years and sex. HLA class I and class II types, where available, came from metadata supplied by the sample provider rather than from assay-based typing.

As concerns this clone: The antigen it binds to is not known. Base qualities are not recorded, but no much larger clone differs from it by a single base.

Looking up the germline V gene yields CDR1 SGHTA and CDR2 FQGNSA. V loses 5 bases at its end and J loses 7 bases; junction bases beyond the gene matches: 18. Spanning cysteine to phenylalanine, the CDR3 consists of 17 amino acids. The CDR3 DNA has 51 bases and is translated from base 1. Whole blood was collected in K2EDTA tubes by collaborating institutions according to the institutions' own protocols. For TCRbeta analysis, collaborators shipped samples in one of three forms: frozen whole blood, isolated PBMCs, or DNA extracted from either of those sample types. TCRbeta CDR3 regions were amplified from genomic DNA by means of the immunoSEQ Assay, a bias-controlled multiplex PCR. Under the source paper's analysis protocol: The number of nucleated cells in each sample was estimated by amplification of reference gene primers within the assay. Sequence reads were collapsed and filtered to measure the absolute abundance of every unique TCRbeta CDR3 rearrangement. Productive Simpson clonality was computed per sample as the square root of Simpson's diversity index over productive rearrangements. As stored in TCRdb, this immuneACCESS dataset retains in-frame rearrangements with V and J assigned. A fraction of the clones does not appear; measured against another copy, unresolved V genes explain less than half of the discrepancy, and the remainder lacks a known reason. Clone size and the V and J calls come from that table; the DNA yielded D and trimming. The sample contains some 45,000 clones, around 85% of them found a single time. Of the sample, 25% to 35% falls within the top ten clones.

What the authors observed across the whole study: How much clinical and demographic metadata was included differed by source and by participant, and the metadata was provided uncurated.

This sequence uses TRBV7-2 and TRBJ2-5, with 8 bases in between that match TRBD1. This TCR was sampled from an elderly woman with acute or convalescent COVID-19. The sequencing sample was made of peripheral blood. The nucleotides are TGTGCCAGCAGCCCTACCACCATGCCGGACAGGGTAGGGACCCAGTACTTC. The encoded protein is CASSPTTMPDRVGTQYF.